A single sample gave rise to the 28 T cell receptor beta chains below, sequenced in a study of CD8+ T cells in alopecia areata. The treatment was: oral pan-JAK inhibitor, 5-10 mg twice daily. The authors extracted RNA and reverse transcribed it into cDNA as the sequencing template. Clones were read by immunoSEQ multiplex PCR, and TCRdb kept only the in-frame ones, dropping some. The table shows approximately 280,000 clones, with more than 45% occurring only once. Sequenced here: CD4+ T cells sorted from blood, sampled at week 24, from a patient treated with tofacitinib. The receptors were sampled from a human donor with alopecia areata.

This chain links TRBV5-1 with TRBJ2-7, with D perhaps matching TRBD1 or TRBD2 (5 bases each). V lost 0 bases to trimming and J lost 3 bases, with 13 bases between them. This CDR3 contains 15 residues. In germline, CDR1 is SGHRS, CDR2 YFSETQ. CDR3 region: CASSLEAGSNYEQYF. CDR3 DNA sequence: TGCGCCAGCAGCTTGGAGGCAGGGAGTAACTACGAGCAGTACTTC.

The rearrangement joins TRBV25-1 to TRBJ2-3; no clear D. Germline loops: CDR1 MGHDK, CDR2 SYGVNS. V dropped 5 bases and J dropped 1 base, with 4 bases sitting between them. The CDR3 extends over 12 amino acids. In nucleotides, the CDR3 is TGTGCCAGCAGTTATGGCACAGATACGCAGTATTTT. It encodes CASSYGTDTQYF. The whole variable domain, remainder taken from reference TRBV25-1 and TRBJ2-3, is EADIYQTPRYLVIGTGKKITLECSQTMGHDKMYWYQQDPGMELHLIHYSYGVNSTEKGDLSSESTVSRIRTEHFPLTLESARPSHTSQYLCASSYGTDTQYFGPGTRLTVL.

The CDR3 region has the DNA TGTGCCTGGATAACAGGGGAGTTCACTGAAGCTTTCTTT. It is translated as CAWITGEFTEAFF. The chain uses TRBV30 and TRBJ1-1; 7 nucleotides match TRBD1. The CDR3 covers 13 residues. The ends lost 4 bases at V and 4 bases at J; junction bases unmatched: 6. Per germline, CDR1 GTSNPN and CDR2 SVGIG (reference sequence).

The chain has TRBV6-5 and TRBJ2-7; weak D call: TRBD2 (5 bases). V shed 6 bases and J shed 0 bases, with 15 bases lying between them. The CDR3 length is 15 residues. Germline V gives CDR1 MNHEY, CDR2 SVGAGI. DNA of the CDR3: TGTGCCAGCAGACCGAGGGTCGCAAGCTCCTACGAGCAGTACTTC. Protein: CASRPRVASSYEQYF.

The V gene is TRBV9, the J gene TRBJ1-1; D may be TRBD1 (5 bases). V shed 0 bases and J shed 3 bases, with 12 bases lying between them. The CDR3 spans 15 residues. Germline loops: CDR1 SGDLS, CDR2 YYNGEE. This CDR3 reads CASSVEPGRDTEAFF. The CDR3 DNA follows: TGTGCCAGCAGCGTAGAACCGGGACGGGACACTGAAGCTTTCTTT.

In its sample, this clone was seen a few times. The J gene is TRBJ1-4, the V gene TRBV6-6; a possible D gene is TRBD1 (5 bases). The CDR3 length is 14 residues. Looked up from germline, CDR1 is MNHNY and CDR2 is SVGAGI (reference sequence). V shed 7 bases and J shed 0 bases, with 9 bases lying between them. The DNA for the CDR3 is TGTGCCAGCACCGACAGAGCAACTAATGAAAAACTGTTTTTT. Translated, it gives CASTDRATNEKLFF.

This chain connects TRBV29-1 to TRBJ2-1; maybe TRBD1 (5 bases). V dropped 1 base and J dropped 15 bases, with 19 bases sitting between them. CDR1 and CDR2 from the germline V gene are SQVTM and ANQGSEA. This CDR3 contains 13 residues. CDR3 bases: TGCAGCGTTGAAGGAAGACAGACCCGAGGACGGTTCTTC. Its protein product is CSVEGRQTRGRFF.

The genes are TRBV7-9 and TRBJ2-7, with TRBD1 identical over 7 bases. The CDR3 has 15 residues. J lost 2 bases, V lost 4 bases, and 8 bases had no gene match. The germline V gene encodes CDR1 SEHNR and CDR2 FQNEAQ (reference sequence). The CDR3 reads CASSSWTGLTYEQYF. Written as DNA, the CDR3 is TGTGCCAGCAGCTCCTGGACAGGCTTAACCTACGAGCAGTACTTC. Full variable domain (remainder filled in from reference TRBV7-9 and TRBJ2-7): DTGVSQNPRHKITKRGQNVTFRCDPISEHNRLYWYRQTLGQGPEFLTYFQNEAQLEKSRLLSDRFSAERPKGSFSTLEIQRTEQGDSAMYLCASSSWTGLTYEQYFGPGTRLTVT.

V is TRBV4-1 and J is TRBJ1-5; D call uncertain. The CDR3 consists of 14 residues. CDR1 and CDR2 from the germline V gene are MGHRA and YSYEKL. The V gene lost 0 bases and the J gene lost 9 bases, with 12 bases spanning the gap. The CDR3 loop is CASSQDPIRSPQHF. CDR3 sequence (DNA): TGCGCCAGCAGCCAAGACCCGATCCGCTCGCCCCAGCATTTT.

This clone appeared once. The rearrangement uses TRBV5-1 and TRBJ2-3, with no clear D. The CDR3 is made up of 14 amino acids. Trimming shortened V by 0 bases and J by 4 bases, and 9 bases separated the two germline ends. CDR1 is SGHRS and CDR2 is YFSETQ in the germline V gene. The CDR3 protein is CASSLGNSADTQYF. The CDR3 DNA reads TGCGCCAGCAGCTTGGGGAATTCGGCAGATACGCAGTATTTT.

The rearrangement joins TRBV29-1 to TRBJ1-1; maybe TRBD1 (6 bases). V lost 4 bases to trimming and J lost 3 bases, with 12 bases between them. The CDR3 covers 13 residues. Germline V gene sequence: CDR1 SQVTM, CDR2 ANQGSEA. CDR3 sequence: CSVGASGDTEAFF. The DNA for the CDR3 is TGCAGCGTTGGTGCGTCAGGGGACACTGAAGCTTTCTTT.

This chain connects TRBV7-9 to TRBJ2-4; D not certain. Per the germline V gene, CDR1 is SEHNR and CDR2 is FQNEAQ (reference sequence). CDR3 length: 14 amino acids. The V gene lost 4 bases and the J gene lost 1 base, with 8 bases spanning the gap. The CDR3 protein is CASSSPAAKNIQYF. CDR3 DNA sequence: TGTGCCAGCAGCTCCCCGGCGGCCAAAAACATTCAGTACTTC.

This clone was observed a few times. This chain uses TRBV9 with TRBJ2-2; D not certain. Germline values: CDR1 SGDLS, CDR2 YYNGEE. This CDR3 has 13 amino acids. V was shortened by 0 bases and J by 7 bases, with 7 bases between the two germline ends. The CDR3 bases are TGTGCCAGCAGCGTAGCTAGTGGCGGGGAGCTGTTTTTT. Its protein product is CASSVASGGELFF.

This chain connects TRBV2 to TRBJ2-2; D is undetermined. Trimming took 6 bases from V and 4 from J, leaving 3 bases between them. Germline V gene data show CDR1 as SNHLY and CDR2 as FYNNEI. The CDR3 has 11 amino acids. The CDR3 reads CASRVTGELFF. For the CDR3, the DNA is TGTGCCAGCAGGGTCACCGGGGAGCTGTTTTTT. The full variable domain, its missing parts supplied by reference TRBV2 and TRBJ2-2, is EPEVTQTPSHQVTQMGQEVILRCVPISNHLYFYWYRQILGQKVEFLVSFYNNEISEKSEIFDDQFSVERPDGSNFTLKIRSTKLEDSAMYFCASRVTGELFFGEGSRLTVL.

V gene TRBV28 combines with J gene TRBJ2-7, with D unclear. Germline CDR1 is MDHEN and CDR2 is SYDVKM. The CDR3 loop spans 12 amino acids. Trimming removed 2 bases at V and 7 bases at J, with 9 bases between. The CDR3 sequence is CASSLRPGEQYF. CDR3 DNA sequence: TGTGCCAGCAGTTTAAGACCCGGGGAGCAGTACTTC.

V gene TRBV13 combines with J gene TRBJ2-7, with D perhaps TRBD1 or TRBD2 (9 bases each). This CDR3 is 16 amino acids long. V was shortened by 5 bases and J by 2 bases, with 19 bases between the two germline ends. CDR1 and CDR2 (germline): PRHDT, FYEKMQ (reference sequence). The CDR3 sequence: CASSPSGTGRTYEQYF. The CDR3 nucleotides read TGTGCCAGCAGCCCTAGCGGGACAGGGCGGACCTACGAGCAGTACTTC.

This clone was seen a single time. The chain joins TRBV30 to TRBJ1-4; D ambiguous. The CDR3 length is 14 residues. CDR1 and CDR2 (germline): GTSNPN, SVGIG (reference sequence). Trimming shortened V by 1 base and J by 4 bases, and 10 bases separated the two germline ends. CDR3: CAWSGKQFNEKLFF. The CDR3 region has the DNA TGTGCCTGGAGTGGAAAACAGTTTAATGAAAAACTGTTTTTT.

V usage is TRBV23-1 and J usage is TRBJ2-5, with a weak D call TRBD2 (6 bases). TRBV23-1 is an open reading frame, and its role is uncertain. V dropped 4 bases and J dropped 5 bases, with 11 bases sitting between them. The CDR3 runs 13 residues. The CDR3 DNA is TGCGCCAGCAGTCTACGGGGGTGGGAGACCCAGTACTTC. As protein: CASSLRGWETQYF.

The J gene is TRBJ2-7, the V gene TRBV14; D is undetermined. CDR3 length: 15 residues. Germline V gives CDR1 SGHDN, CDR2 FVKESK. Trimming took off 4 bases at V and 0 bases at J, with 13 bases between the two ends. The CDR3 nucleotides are TGTGCCAGCAGCCTACCCGGTATCGCCTCCTACGAGCAGTACTTC. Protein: CASSLPGIASYEQYF.

CDR3 DNA: TGCGCCAGCAGCCAAGAAGGCCGCCCGGCTAGCACAGATACGCAGTATTTT. This translates into CASSQEGRPASTDTQYF. This chain connects TRBV4-1 to TRBJ2-3; D unclear. The CDR3 sequence is 17 residues long. V was trimmed by 0 bases and J by 0 bases, leaving 13 bases between them. Germline V gene lookup returns CDR1 MGHRA and CDR2 YSYEKL.

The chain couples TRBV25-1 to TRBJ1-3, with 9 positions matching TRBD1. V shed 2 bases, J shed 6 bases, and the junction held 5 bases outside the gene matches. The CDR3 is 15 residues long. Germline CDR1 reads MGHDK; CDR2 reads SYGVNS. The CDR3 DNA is TGTGCCAGCAGTGAAAACAGGGGGCTCGTAAACACCATATATTTT. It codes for CASSENRGLVNTIYF.

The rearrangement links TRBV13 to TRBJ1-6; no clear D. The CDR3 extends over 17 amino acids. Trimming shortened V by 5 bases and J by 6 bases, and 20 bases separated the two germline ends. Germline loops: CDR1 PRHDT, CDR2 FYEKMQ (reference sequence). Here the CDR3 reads CASSPTPWRTPNSPLHF. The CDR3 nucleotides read TGTGCCAGCAGCCCAACCCCCTGGCGGACGCCTAATTCACCCCTCCACTTT.

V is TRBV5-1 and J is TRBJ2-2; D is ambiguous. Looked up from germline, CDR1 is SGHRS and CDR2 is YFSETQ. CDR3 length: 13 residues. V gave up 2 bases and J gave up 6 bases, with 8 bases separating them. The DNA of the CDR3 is TGCGCCAGCAGCTTCGTCCCTCCCGGGGAGCTGTTTTTT. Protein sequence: CASSFVPPGELFF. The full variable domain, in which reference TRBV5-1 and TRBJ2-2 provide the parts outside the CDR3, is KAGVTQTPRYLIKTRGQQVTLSCSPISGHRSVSWYQQTPGQGLQFLFEYFSETQRNKGNFPGRFSGRQFSNSRSEMNVSTLELGDSALYLCASSFVPPGELFFGEGSRLTVL.

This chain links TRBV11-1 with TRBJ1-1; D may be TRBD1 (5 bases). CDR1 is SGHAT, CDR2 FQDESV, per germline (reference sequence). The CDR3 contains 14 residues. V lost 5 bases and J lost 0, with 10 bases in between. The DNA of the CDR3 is TGTGCCAGCAGCGAAGACAGCATGAACACTGAAGCTTTCTTT. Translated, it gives CASSEDSMNTEAFF.

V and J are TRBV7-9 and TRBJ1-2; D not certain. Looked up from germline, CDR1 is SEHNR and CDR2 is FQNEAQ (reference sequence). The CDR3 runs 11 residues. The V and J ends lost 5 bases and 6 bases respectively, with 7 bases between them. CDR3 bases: TGTGCCAGCAGCACTAAGAATGGCTACACCTTC. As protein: CASSTKNGYTF.

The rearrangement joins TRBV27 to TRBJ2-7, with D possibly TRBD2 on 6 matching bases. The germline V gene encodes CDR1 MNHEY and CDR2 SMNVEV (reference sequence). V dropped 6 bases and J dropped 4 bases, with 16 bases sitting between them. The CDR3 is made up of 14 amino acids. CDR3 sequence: CASRSGTGPYEQYF. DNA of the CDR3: TGTGCCAGCAGGTCCGGGACTGGACCTTACGAGCAGTACTTC.

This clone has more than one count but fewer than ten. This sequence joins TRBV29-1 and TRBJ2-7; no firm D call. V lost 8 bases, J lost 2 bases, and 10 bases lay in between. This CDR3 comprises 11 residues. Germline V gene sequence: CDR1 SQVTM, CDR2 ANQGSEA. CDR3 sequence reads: CSFKETYEQYF. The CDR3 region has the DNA TGCAGCTTCAAGGAGACCTACGAGCAGTACTTC.

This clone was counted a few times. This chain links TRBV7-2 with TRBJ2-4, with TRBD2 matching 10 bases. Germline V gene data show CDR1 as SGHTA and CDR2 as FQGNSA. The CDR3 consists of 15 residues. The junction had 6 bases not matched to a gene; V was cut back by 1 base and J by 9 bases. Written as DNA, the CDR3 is TGTGCCAGCAGCTTAGAAGGGACTAGCGATACCATTCAGTACTTC. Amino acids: CASSLEGTSDTIQYF.